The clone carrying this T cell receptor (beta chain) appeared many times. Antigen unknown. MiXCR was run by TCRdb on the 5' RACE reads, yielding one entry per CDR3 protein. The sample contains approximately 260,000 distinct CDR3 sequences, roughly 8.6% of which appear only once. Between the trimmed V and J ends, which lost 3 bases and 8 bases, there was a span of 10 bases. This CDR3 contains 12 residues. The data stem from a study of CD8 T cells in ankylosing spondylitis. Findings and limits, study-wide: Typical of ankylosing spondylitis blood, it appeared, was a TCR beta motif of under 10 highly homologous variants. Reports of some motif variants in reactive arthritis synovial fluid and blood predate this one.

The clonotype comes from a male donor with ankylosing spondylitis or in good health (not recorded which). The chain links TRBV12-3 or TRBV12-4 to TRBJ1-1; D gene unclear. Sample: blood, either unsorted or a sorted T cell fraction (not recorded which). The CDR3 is CASSFTSLEAFF. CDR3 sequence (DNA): TGTGCCAGCAGTTTCACTTCGTTGGAAGCTTTCTTT.